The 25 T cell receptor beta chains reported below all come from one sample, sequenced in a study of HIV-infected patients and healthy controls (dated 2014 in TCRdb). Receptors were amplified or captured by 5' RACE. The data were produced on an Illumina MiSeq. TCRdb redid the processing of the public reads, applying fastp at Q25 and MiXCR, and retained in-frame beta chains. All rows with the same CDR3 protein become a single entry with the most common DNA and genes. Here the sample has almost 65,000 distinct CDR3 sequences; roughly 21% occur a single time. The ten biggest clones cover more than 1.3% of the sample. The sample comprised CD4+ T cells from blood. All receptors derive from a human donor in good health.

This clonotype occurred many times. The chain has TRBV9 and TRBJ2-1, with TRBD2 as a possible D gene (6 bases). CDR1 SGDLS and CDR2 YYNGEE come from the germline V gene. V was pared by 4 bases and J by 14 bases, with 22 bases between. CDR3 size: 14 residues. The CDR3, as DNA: TGTGCCAGCAGCCCGAGTTGGGACTCCACCCCGAAGTTCTTC. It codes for CASSPSWDSTPKFF.

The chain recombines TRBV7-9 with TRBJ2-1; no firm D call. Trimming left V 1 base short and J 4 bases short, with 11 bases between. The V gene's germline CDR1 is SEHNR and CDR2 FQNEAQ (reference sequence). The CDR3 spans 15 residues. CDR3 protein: CASSLDRRLYNEQFF. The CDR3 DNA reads TGTGCCAGCAGCTTAGATCGTCGGTTGTACAATGAGCAGTTCTTC.

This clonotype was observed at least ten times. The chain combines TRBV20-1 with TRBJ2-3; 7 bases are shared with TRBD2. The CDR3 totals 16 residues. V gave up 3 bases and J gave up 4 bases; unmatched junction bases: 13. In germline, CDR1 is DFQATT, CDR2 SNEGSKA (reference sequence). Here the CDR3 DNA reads TGCAGTGCTAGCGACCCCCGCGGCGGGAGTTCAGATACGCAGTATTTT. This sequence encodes CSASDPRGGSSDTQYF.

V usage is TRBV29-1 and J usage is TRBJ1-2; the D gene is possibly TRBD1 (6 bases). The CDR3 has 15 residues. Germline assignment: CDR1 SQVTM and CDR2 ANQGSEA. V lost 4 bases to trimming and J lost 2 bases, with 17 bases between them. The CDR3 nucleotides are TGCAGCGTTGGAGAGTCGGACAGAAAAAACTATGGCTACACCTTC. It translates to CSVGESDRKNYGYTF.

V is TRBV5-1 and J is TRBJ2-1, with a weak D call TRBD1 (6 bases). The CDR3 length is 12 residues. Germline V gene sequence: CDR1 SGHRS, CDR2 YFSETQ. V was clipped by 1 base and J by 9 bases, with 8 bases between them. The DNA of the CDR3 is TGCGCCAGCAGCTTGAACAGGGCTGAGCAGTTCTTC. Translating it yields CASSLNRAEQFF. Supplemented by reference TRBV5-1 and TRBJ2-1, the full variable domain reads KAGVTQTPRYLIKTRGQQVTLSCSPISGHRSVSWYQQTPGQGLQFLFEYFSETQRNKGNFPGRFSGRQFSNSRSEMNVSTLELGDSALYLCASSLNRAEQFFGPGTRLTVL.

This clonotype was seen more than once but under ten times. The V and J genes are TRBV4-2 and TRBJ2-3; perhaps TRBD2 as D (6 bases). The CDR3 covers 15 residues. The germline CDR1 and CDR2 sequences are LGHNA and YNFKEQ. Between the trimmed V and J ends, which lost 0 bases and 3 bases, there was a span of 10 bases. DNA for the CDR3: TGTGCCAGCAGCCAAGAGGGGGGTAGGACAGATACGCAGTATTTT. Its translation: CASSQEGGRTDTQYF.

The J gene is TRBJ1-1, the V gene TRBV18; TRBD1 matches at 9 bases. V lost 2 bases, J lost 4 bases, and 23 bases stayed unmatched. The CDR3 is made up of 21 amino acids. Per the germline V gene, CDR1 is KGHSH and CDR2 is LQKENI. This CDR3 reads CASSPRSTGQGKGGFGTEAFF. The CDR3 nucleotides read TGTGCCAGCTCACCAAGATCTACGGGACAGGGAAAGGGTGGATTTGGCACTGAAGCTTTCTTT.

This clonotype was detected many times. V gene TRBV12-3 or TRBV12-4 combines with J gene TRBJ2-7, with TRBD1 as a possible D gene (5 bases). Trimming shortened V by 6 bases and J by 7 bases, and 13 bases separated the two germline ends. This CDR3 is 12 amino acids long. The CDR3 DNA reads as TGTGCCAGCAGCGGACAAGTGGGTGAGCAGTACTTC. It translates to CASSGQVGEQYF.

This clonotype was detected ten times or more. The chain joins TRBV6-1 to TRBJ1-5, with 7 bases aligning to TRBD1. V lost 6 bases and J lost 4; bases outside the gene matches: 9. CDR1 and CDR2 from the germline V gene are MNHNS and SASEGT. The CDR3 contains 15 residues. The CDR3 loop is CASRGETGRNQPQHF. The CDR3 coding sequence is TGTGCCAGCAGAGGTGAGACAGGGAGGAATCAGCCCCAGCATTTT.

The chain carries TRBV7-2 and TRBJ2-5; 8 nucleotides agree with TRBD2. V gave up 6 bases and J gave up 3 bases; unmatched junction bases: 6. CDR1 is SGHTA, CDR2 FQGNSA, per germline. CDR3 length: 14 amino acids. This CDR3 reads CASSYQAGEETQYF. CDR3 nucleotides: TGTGCCAGCAGTTACCAAGCGGGGGAAGAGACCCAGTACTTC.

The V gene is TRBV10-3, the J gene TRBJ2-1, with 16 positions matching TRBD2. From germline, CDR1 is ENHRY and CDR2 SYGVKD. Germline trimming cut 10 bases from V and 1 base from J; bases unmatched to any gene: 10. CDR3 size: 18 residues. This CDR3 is CATWGLAGGPSSYNEQFF. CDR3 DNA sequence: TGTGCCACCTGGGGACTAGCGGGAGGGCCCTCGTCCTACAATGAGCAGTTCTTC.

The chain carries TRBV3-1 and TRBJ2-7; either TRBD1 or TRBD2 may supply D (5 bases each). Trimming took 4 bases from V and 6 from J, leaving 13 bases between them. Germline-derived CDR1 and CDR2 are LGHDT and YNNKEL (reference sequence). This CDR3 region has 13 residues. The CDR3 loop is CASSLGTYSEQYF. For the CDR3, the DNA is TGTGCCAGCAGCCTCGGGACCTATTCCGAGCAGTACTTC.

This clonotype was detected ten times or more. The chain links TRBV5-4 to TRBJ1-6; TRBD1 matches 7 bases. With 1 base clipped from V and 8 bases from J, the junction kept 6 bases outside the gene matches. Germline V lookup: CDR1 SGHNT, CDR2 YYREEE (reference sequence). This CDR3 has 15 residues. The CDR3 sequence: CASSLSPRGDSPLHF. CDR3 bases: TGTGCCAGCAGCTTGTCTCCCAGGGGGGATTCACCCCTCCACTTT.

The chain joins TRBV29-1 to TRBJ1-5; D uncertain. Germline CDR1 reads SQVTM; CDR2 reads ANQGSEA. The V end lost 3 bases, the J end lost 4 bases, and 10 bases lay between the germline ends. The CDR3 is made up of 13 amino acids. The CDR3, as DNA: TGCAGCGTTGAGGTACAGAGAAATCAGCCCCAGCATTTT. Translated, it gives CSVEVQRNQPQHF.

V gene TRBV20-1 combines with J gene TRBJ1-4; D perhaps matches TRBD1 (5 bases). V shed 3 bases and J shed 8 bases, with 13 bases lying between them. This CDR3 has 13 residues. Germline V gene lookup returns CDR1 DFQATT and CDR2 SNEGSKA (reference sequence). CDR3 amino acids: CSASAGQGEKLFF. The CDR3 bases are TGCAGTGCTAGCGCAGGGCAAGGGGAAAAACTGTTTTTT.

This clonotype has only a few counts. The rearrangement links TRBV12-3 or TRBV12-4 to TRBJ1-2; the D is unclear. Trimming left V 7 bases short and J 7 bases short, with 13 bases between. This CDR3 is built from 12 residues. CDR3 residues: CASKFGGFGYTF. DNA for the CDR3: TGTGCCAGCAAGTTTGGCGGCTTTGGCTACACCTTC.

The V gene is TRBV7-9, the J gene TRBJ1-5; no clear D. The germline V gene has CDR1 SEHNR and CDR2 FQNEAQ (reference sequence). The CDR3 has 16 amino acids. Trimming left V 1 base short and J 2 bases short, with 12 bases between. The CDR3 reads CASSLVAGAGNQPQHF. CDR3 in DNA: TGTGCCAGCAGCTTAGTTGCTGGAGCGGGCAATCAGCCCCAGCATTTT. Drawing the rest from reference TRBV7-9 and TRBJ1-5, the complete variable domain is DTGVSQNPRHKITKRGQNVTFRCDPISEHNRLYWYRQTLGQGPEFLTYFQNEAQLEKSRLLSDRFSAERPKGSFSTLEIQRTEQGDSAMYLCASSLVAGAGNQPQHFGDGTRLSIL.

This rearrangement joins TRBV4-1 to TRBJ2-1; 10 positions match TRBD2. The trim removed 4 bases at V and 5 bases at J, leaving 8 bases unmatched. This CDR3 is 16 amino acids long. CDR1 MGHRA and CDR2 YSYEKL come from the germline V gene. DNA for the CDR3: TGCGCCAGCAGCCCCCGGGCTAGCGGGGGAAACAATGAGCAGTTCTTC. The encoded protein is CASSPRASGGNNEQFF.

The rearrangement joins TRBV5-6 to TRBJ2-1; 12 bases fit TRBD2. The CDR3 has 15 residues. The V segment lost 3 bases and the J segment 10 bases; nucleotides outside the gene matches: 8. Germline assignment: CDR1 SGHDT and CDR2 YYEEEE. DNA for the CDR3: TGTGCCAGCAGCTACGATGGACTAGCGGGGACAGAGCAGTTCTTC. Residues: CASSYDGLAGTEQFF. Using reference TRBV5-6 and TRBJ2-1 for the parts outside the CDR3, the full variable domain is DAGVTQSPTHLIKTRGQQVTLRCSPKSGHDTVSWYQQALGQGPQFIFQYYEEEERQRGNFPDRFSGHQFPNYSSELNVNALLLGDSALYLCASSYDGLAGTEQFFGPGTRLTVL.

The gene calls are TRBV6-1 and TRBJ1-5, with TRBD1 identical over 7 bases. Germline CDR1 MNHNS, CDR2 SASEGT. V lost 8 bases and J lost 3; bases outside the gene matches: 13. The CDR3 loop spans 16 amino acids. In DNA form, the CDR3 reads TGTGCCAGCCTCGACAGGGTCCGGGCCCTCAATCAGCCCCAGCATTTT. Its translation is CASLDRVRALNQPQHF.

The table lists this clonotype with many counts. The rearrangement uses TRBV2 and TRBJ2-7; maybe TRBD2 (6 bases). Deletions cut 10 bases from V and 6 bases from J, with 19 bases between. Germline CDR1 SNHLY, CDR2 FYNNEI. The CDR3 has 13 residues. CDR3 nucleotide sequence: TGTGCCACCGACCTCACCTACGGGGGCGAGCAGTACTTC. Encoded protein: CATDLTYGGEQYF. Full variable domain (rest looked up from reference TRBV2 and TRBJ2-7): EPEVTQTPSHQVTQMGQEVILRCVPISNHLYFYWYRQILGQKVEFLVSFYNNEISEKSEIFDDQFSVERPDGSNFTLKIRSTKLEDSAMYFCATDLTYGGEQYFGPGTRLTVT.

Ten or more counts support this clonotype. DNA of the CDR3: TGTGCCATCAGTGACAACCCCGGCCGAGAGGGAAACTACGAGCAGTACTTC. Translation gives CAISDNPGREGNYEQYF. This chain connects TRBV10-3 to TRBJ2-7, with D possibly TRBD2 on 5 matching bases. Germline CDR1 ENHRY, CDR2 SYGVKD. Trimming took off 3 bases at V and 3 bases at J, with 21 bases between the two ends. The CDR3 runs to 17 residues.

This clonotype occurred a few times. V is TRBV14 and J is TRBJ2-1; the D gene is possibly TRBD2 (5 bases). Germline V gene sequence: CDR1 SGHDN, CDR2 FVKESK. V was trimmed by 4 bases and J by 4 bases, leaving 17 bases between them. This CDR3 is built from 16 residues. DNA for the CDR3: TGTGCCAGCAGCCGAGGACGGACCACGGGGTACAATGAGCAGTTCTTC. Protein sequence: CASSRGRTTGYNEQFF.

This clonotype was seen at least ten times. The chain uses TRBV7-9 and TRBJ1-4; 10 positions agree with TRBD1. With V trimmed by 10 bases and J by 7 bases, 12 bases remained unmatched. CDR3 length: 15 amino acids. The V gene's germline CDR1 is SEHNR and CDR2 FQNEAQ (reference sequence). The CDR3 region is CATSRDRGGSEKLFF. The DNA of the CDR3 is TGTGCCACTTCCCGGGACAGGGGAGGAAGTGAAAAACTGTTTTTT.

The CDR3 DNA reads TGTGCCAGCAGCTTTCGGCCTCCCGGCAATCAGCCCCAGCATTTT. It specifies CASSFRPPGNQPQHF. The chain is built from TRBV5-6 and TRBJ1-5, with no clear D. Deletions cut 2 bases from V and 2 bases from J, with 11 bases between. The CDR3 totals 15 residues. Germline loops: CDR1 SGHDT, CDR2 YYEEEE.